Below, 28 T cell receptor beta chains from the same sample are listed, as sequenced in a study of CD8+ T cells in alopecia areata listed by TCRdb under 2018. Libraries were prepared through the immunoSEQ multiplex PCR assay. For TCR sequencing, RNA was extracted from every sample and reverse transcribed into cDNA to serve as template. The table was pulled from immuneACCESS by TCRdb, which kept in-frame rearrangements only. Such tables lose some clones; where checked, under half of the loss comes from unresolved V genes, and the rest has no known cause. The sample has over 200,000 clones on record, about three fifths of them singletons. About 4% of the sample comes from the top ten. The time point label here, explained by the study, means: 4 weeks on oral tofacitinib. Per the publication, the treatment or condition label means: oral pan-JAK inhibitor, 5-10 mg twice daily. This specimen consisted of CD4+ T cells sorted from blood, obtained at week 4, from a patient treated with tofacitinib. All receptors come from a human donor with alopecia areata.

This clone was observed a few times. The rearrangement links TRBV29-1 to TRBJ2-1; 11 bases are a match to TRBD2. Germline lookup yields CDR1 SQVTM and CDR2 ANQGSEA. The CDR3 loop spans 12 amino acids. Unmatched junction bases numbered 4, after V lost 6 bases and J lost 9 bases. The CDR3 DNA reads TGCAGCGTGCAGACTAGCGGGGTTGAGCAGTTCTTC. It is translated as CSVQTSGVEQFF.

This clone was observed a few times. The V gene is TRBV30, the J gene TRBJ1-1; D is possibly TRBD1 (5 bases). Looked up from germline, CDR1 is GTSNPN and CDR2 is SVGIG (reference sequence). V was shortened by 5 bases and J by 4 bases, with 20 bases between the two germline ends. This CDR3 has 15 amino acids. The CDR3 spells CAWVLPGPRGTEAFF. CDR3 in DNA: TGTGCCTGGGTACTCCCGGGCCCAAGGGGCACTGAAGCTTTCTTT.

There are a few counts of this clone. The chain links TRBV6-5 to TRBJ2-1, with a weak D call TRBD2 (6 bases). V was trimmed by 7 bases and J by 9 bases, leaving 16 bases between them. Germline CDR1 reads MNHEY; CDR2 reads SVGAGI. CDR3 size: 13 residues. CDR3 in DNA: TGTGCCAGCACCGTCTCCGGGACTTTTGAGCAGTTCTTC. Its translation is CASTVSGTFEQFF.

The gene calls are TRBV9 and TRBJ2-2; D assignment may be TRBD1 or TRBD2 (6 bases each). V lost 4 bases and J 7 bases, leaving 17 bases between the germline ends. This CDR3 has 15 residues. Germline V lookup: CDR1 SGDLS, CDR2 YYNGEE. The DNA for the CDR3 is TGTGCCAGCAGCAGGGCCCCCGGGGGCAGCGGGGAGCTGTTTTTT. It codes for CASSRAPGGSGELFF.

This clone was detected only a few times. The rearrangement links TRBV30 to TRBJ1-5; D unresolved. Germline CDR1 and CDR2: GTSNPN and SVGIG (reference sequence). CDR3 length equals 16 residues. Trimming left V 4 bases short and J 6 bases short, with 22 bases between. CDR3 DNA: TGTGCCTGGACCCCTATGTTGAGCCCTAGGGCTCAGCCCCAGCATTTT. Translation: CAWTPMLSPRAQPQHF.

This rearrangement joins TRBV5-4 to TRBJ2-3; TRBD2 matches at 9 bases. The CDR3 sequence is 14 residues long. Germline V CDR1 and CDR2: SGHNT, YYREEE (reference sequence). The CDR3 region is CVTKAGGSTDTQYF. As DNA, the CDR3 is TGTGTCACCAAAGCGGGAGGAAGCACAGATACGCAGTATTTT. The whole variable domain, filled in from reference TRBV5-4 and TRBJ2-3, reads ETGVTQSPTHLIKTRGQQVTLRCSSQSGHNTVSWYQQALGQGPQFIFQYYREEENGRGNFPPRFSGLQFPNYSSELNVNALELDDSALYLCVTKAGGSTDTQYFGPGTRLTVL.

This chain joins TRBV19 and TRBJ2-7, with a tentative D call TRBD2 (5 bases). V lost 11 bases, J lost 5 bases, and 22 bases lay in between. Germline CDR1 LNHDA, CDR2 SQIVND (reference sequence). The CDR3 is made up of 14 amino acids. The CDR3 protein is CALGSGGNPHEQYF. CDR3 in DNA: TGTGCCCTAGGGTCAGGAGGAAACCCCCACGAGCAGTACTTC.

The rearrangement uses TRBV7-2 and TRBJ2-5; D remains ambiguous. The germline CDR1 and CDR2 sequences are SGHTA and FQGNSA. V gave up 5 bases and J gave up 5 bases, with 9 bases separating them. The CDR3 sequence is 12 residues long. CDR3 DNA sequence: TGTGCCAGCAGCATCACTGAGGAGACCCAGTACTTC. It translates to CASSITEETQYF.

This chain joins TRBV29-1 and TRBJ2-1; the D is unclear. Per the germline V gene, CDR1 is SQVTM and CDR2 is ANQGSEA. The CDR3 extends over 13 amino acids. V was clipped by 3 bases and J by 1 base, with 7 bases between them. The CDR3 loop is CSVDGQSYNEQFF. CDR3 nucleotide sequence: TGCAGCGTTGACGGGCAGTCCTACAATGAGCAGTTCTTC.

To note about this clone: The sample has other DNA sequences that encode this CDR3 too. J is TRBJ2-3 and V is TRBV30; D gene ambiguous. Germline CDR1 GTSNPN, CDR2 SVGIG (reference sequence). CDR3 length: 12 residues. V dropped 0 bases and J dropped 5 bases, with 6 bases sitting between them. The CDR3 nucleotides are TGTGCCTGGAGTGTAGGCGGAGATACGCAGTATTTT. This codes for CAWSVGGDTQYF.

The V and J genes are TRBV6-5 and TRBJ1-2, with D possibly matching TRBD1 (5 bases). The V end lost 10 bases, the J end lost 5 bases, and 14 bases lay between the germline ends. Germline lookup yields CDR1 MNHEY and CDR2 SVGAGI. This CDR3 spans 12 amino acids. The CDR3 nucleotides are TGTGCCACTACCGACCGGGGGTATGGCTACACCTTC. As protein: CATTDRGYGYTF.

The chain joins TRBV29-1 to TRBJ2-7; 7 bases align to TRBD2. In germline, CDR1 is SQVTM, CDR2 ANQGSEA. This CDR3 contains 16 residues. With V trimmed by 6 bases and J by 7 bases, 21 bases remained unmatched. CDR3 region: CSVSSPTGLGGMEQYF. Here the CDR3 DNA reads TGCAGCGTCTCTTCACCCACGGGACTGGGGGGGATGGAGCAGTACTTC.

This clone was detected a few times. This chain joins TRBV6-5 and TRBJ2-7; the match to TRBD1 covers 8 bases. The CDR3 extends over 14 amino acids. Trimming took 6 bases from V and 2 from J; bases not matched to a gene: 6. CDR1 is MNHEY, CDR2 SVGAGI, per germline. The CDR3 DNA sequence: TGTGCCAGCAGACTGGGACAGGTAGCCTACGAGCAGTACTTC. Protein product: CASRLGQVAYEQYF.

This chain joins TRBV30 and TRBJ2-1; D unresolved. The CDR3 totals 11 residues. Per germline, CDR1 GTSNPN and CDR2 SVGIG (reference sequence). Trimming took 2 bases from V and 8 from J, leaving 7 bases between them. CDR3 region: CAWSLGHEQFF. As DNA, the CDR3 is TGTGCCTGGAGTCTGGGCCATGAGCAGTTCTTC. The whole variable domain, filled in from reference TRBV30 and TRBJ2-1, reads SQTIHQWPATLVQPVGSPLSLECTVEGTSNPNLYWYRQAAGRGLQLLFYSVGIGQISSEVPQNLSASRPQDRQFILSSKKLLLSDSGFYLCAWSLGHEQFFGPGTRLTVL.

This clone was seen a handful of times. This chain connects TRBV7-9 to TRBJ2-6; D unclear. Germline V CDR1 and CDR2: SEHNR, FQNEAQ (reference sequence). V lost 5 bases and J 4 bases, leaving 12 bases between the germline ends. CDR3 length equals 15 residues. CDR3 amino acids: CASSLQAPGANVLTF. As DNA, the CDR3 is TGTGCCAGCAGCCTCCAAGCGCCGGGGGCCAACGTCCTGACTTTC.

V gene TRBV15 combines with J gene TRBJ2-3; D gene uncertain. Per the germline V gene, CDR1 is LNHNV and CDR2 is YYDKDF (reference sequence). The length of the CDR3 is 16 residues. With 0 bases removed from V and 2 bases from J, the gap between germline ends came to 12 bases. The CDR3 bases are TGTGCCACCAGCAGAGATCGAAGTTTTCTCACAGATACGCAGTATTTT. It yields the protein CATSRDRSFLTDTQYF.

The V gene is TRBV7-2, the J gene TRBJ2-3, with 10 bases lining up with TRBD1. J was trimmed by 1 base and V by 7 bases; bases with no gene match: 5. The CDR3 contains 15 residues. Per the germline V gene, CDR1 is SGHTA and CDR2 is FQGNSA. The CDR3 nucleotides read TGTGCCAGCACCAAGACAGGGGGCGGCACAGATACGCAGTATTTT. It codes for CASTKTGGGTDTQYF.

This clone occurred a few times. V usage is TRBV4-1 and J usage is TRBJ1-6, with D unclear. The V end was cut by 4 bases, the J end by 5 bases, with 12 bases between. CDR3 length: 15 residues. Germline CDR1 MGHRA, CDR2 YSYEKL. As DNA, the CDR3 is TGCGCCAGCAGCCGCCCCGGGGAGCATAATTCACCCCTCCACTTT. The encoded protein is CASSRPGEHNSPLHF.

This chain uses TRBV6-1 with TRBJ2-7; 9 nucleotides match TRBD1. V was pared by 7 bases and J by 6 bases, with 10 bases of the junction left unmatched. CDR3 length: 14 amino acids. Germline CDR1 reads MNHNS; CDR2 reads SASEGT. The CDR3 protein is CASIMDRGMGEQYF. CDR3 bases: TGTGCCAGCATTATGGACAGGGGAATGGGCGAGCAGTACTTC.

This rearrangement joins TRBV30 to TRBJ2-3; the match to TRBD2 covers 9 bases. The CDR3 covers 16 residues. After removal of 2 bases from V and 1 base from J, the junction contained 7 bases not matched to a gene. The germline V gene has CDR1 GTSNPN and CDR2 SVGIG (reference sequence). CDR3 sequence reads: CAWSPRVAGGTDTQYF. The CDR3 DNA reads as TGTGCCTGGAGTCCCCGGGTAGCGGGGGGCACAGATACGCAGTATTTT.

Only a few counts were recorded for this clone. The chain links TRBV29-1 to TRBJ1-1, with unresolved D. The CDR3 sequence is 12 residues long. Germline loops: CDR1 SQVTM, CDR2 ANQGSEA. The ends were cut back, 3 bases at V and 2 bases at J, with 7 bases in the middle. The DNA of the CDR3 is TGCAGCGTTGAGTGGATTAACACTGAAGCTTTCTTT. Translation: CSVEWINTEAFF.

The rearrangement uses TRBV14 and TRBJ2-3; D remains ambiguous. The germline V gene encodes CDR1 SGHDN and CDR2 FVKESK. The CDR3 runs to 13 residues. Trimming took off 1 base at V and 5 bases at J, with 7 bases between the two ends. Here the CDR3 DNA reads TGTGCCAGCAGCCAAGGGCACGTAGATACGCAGTATTTT. This encodes CASSQGHVDTQYF.

This clone was seen only a few times. The chain has TRBV7-6 and TRBJ2-2, with a weak D call TRBD1 (6 bases). The germline V gene has CDR1 SGHVS and CDR2 FNYEAQ. V was trimmed by 0 bases and J by 4 bases, leaving 12 bases between them. The CDR3 totals 16 residues. CDR3 sequence: CASSLAAGQFTGELFF. The CDR3 DNA is TGTGCCAGCAGCTTAGCGGCAGGACAGTTCACCGGGGAGCTGTTTTTT.

A few counts support this clone. V usage is TRBV29-1 and J usage is TRBJ2-5; D could derive from TRBD1 or TRBD2 (6 bases each). Trimming took off 4 bases at V and 0 bases at J, with 12 bases between the two ends. The CDR3 loop spans 14 amino acids. Germline CDR1 is SQVTM and CDR2 is ANQGSEA. The CDR3 DNA reads as TGCAGCGTTGTCTGGGGGGACAACCAAGAGACCCAGTACTTC. This sequence encodes CSVVWGDNQETQYF.

The J gene is TRBJ1-1, the V gene TRBV4-3, with D hard to call. Germline CDR1 is LGHNA and CDR2 is YSLEER. This CDR3 contains 14 residues. Trimming removed 2 bases at V and 1 base at J, with 8 bases between. CDR3 amino acids: CASSQLQGNTEAFF. CDR3 DNA sequence: TGCGCCAGCAGCCAACTACAAGGGAACACTGAAGCTTTCTTT.

In DNA, the CDR3 is TGTGCCAGCAGAGTGTGGGAAGGGGCCTACAATGAGCAGTTCTTC. Its protein is CASRVWEGAYNEQFF. J is TRBJ2-1 and V is TRBV2, with a weak D call TRBD1 (5 bases). Germline CDR1 and CDR2: SNHLY and FYNNEI. CDR3 length equals 15 residues. V was trimmed by 6 bases and J by 2 bases, leaving 14 bases between them.

The V and J genes are TRBV7-9 and TRBJ1-2; 7 bases fit TRBD1. Germline V gene data show CDR1 as SEHNR and CDR2 as FQNEAQ (reference sequence). Trimming took 5 bases from V and 0 from J; bases not matched to a gene: 15. The CDR3 runs 18 residues. The CDR3 DNA reads TGTGCCAGCAGCCCACAAATAAGATACAGGGGCCCTAACTATGGCTACACCTTC. Its protein is CASSPQIRYRGPNYGYTF.

This chain joins TRBV4-2 and TRBJ2-4; possibly TRBD2 for D (6 bases). Germline V gives CDR1 LGHNA, CDR2 YNFKEQ. The CDR3 totals 15 residues. V gave up 0 bases and J gave up 6 bases, with 12 bases separating them. CDR3 region: CASSQDAGYGNIQYF. CDR3 DNA sequence: TGTGCCAGCAGCCAAGACGCGGGGTACGGAAACATTCAGTACTTC.